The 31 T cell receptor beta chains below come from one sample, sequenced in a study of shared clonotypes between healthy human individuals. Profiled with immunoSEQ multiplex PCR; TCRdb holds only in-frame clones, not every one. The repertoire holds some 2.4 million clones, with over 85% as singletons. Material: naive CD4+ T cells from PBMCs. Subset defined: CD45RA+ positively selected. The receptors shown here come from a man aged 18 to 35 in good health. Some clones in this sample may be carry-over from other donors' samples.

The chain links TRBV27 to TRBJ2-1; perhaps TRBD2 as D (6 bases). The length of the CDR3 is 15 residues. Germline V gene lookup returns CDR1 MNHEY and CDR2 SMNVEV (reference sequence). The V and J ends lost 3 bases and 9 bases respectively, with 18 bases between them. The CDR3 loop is CASSFTASVASEQFF. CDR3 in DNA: TGTGCCAGCAGTTTTACGGCTAGCGTAGCGAGTGAGCAGTTCTTC.

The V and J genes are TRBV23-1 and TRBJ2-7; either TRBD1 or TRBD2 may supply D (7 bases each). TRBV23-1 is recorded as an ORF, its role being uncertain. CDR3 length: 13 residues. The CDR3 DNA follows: TGCGCAAACCGAGGGGGGGGACAGTACGAGCAGTACTTC. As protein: CANRGGGQYEQYF.

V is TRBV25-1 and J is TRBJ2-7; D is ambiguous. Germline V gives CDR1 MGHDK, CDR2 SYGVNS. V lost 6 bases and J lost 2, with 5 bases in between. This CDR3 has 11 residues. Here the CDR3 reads CASRKAYEQYF. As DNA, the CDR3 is TGTGCCAGCAGGAAAGCCTACGAGCAGTACTTC.

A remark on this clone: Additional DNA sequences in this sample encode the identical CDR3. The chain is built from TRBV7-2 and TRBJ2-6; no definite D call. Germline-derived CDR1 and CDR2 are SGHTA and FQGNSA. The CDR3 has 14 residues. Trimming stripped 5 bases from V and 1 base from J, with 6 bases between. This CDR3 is CASSLGSGANVLTF. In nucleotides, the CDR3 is TGTGCCAGCAGCCTAGGGTCTGGGGCCAACGTCCTGACTTTC. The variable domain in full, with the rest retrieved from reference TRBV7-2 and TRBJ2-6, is GAGVSQSPSNKVTEKGKDVELRCDPISGHTALYWYRQSLGQGLEFLIYFQGNSAPDKSGLPSDRFSAERTGGSVSTLTIQRTQQEDSAVYLCASSLGSGANVLTFGAGSRLTVL.

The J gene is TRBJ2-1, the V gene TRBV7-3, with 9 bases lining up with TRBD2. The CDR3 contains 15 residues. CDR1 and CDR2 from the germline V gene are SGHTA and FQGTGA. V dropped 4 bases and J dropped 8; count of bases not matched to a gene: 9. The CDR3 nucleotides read TGTGCCAGCAGCTCCCGTGTTAGCGGGAGCGATGAGCAGTTCTTC. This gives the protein CASSSRVSGSDEQFF.

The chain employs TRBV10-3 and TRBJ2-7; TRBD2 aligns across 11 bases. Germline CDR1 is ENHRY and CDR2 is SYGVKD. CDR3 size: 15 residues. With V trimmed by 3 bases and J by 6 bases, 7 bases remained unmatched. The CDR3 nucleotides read TGTGCCATCAGTGAACTACTAGCGGGAGTTTCCGAGCAGTACTTC. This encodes CAISELLAGVSEQYF.

The CDR3 nucleotides read TGTGCCAGCAGAGTAGGTCGGGGGGGAACCTACGAGCAGTACTTC. This encodes CASRVGRGGTYEQYF. The chain has TRBV2 and TRBJ2-7; 8 bases are a match to TRBD2. V was clipped by 6 bases and J by 2 bases; unmatched bases: 9. Germline loops: CDR1 SNHLY, CDR2 FYNNEI. The CDR3 contains 15 residues.

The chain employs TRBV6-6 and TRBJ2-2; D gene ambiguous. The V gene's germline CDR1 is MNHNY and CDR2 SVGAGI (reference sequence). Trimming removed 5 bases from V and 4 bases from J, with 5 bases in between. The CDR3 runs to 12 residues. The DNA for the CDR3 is TGTGCCAGCAGTCCATCCACCGGGGAGCTGTTTTTT. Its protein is CASSPSTGELFF.

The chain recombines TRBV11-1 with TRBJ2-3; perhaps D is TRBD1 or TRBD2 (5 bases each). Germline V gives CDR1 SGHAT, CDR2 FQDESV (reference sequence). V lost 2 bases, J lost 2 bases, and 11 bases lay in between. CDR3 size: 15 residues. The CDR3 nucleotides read TGTGCCAGCAGCTTACGGGACGGGAACACAGATACGCAGTATTTT. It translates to CASSLRDGNTDTQYF.

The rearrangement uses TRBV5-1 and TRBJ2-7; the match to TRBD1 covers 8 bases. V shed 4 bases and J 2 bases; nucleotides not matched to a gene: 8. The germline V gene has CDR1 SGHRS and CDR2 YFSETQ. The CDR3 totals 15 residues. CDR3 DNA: TGCGCCAGCAGCGCGGACAGGGTGAGGGCCTACGAGCAGTACTTC. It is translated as CASSADRVRAYEQYF.

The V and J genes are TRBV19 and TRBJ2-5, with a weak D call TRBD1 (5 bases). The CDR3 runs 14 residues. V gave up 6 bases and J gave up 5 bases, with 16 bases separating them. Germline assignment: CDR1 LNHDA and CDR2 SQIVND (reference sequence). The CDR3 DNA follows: TGTGCCAGTAGCGGGTCCGGTGCAGGGGAGACCCAGTACTTC. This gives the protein CASSGSGAGETQYF.

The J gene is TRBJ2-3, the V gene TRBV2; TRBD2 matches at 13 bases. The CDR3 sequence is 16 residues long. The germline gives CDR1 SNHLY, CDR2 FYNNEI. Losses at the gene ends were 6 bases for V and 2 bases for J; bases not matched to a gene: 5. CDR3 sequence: CASRRTSGSPTDTQYF. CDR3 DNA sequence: TGTGCCAGCAGGCGGACTAGCGGGAGCCCCACAGATACGCAGTATTTT.

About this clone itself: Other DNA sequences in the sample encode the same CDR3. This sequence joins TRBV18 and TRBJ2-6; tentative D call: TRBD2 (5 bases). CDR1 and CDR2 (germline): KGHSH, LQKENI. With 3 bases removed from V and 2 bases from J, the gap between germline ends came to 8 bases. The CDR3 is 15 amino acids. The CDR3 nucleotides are TGTGCCAGCTCACCCGGGGAGCCTGGGGCCAACGTCCTGACTTTC. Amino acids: CASSPGEPGANVLTF.

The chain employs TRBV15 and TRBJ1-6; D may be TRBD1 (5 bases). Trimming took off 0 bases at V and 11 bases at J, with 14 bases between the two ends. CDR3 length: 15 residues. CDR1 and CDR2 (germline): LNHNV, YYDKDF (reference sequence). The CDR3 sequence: CATSRDPQGSTPLHF. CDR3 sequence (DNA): TGTGCCACCAGCAGAGATCCGCAGGGTAGTACACCCCTCCACTTT.

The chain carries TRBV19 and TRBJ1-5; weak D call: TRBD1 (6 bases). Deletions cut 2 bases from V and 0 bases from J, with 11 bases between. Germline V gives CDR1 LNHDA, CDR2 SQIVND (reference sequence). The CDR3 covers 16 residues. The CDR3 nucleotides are TGTGCCAGTAGTATATGGGGGACAAGTAGCAATCAGCCCCAGCATTTT. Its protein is CASSIWGTSSNQPQHF. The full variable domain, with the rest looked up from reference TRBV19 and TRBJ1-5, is DGGITQSPKYLFRKEGQNVTLSCEQNLNHDAMYWYRQDPGQGLRLIYYSQIVNDFQKGDIAEGYSVSREKKESFPLTVTSAQKNPTAFYLCASSIWGTSSNQPQHFGDGTRLSIL.

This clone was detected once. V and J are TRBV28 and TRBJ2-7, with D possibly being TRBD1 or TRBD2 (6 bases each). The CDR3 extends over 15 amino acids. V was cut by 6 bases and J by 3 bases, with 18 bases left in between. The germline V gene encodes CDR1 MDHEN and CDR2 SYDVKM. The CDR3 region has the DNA TGTGCCAGCAGGCGACCCGGAGGGGGGAACTACGAGCAGTACTTC. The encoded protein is CASRRPGGGNYEQYF. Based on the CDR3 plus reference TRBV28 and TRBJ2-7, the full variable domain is DVKVTQSSRYLVKRTGEKVFLECVQDMDHENMFWYRQDPGLGLRLIYFSYDVKMKEKGDIPEGYSVSREKKERFSLILESASTNQTSMYLCASRRPGGGNYEQYFGPGTRLTVT.

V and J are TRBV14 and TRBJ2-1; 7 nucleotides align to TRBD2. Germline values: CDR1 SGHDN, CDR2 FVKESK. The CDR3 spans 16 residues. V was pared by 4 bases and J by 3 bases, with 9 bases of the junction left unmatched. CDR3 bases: TGTGCCAGCAGCCGGGTGGCGGGAGTAATCTACAATGAGCAGTTCTTC. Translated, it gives CASSRVAGVIYNEQFF.

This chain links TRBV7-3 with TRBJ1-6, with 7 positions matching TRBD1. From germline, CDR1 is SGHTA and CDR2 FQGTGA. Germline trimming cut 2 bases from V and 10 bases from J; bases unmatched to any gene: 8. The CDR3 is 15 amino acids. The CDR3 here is CASSLLAQGGSPLHF. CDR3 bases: TGTGCCAGCAGCTTATTAGCGCAGGGGGGGTCACCCCTCCACTTT.

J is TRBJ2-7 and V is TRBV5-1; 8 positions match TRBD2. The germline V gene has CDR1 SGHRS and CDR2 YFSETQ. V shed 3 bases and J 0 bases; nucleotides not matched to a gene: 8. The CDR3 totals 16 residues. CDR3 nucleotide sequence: TGCGCCAGCAGCTCCGGGGGGGTTTCTAGCTCCTACGAGCAGTACTTC. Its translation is CASSSGGVSSSYEQYF.

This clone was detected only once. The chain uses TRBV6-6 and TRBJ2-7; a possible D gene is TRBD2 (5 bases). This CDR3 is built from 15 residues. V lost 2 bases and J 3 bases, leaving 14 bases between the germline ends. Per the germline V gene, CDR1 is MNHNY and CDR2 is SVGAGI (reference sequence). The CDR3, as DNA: TGTGCCAGCAGTTACCCCAGAGGGTCGGTCTACGAGCAGTACTTC. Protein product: CASSYPRGSVYEQYF.

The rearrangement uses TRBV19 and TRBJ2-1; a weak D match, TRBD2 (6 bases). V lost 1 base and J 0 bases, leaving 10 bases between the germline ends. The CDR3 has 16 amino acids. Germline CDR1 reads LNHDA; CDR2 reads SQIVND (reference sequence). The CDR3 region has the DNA TGTGCCAGTAGTATAGGTAGCGGCAGCTCCTACAATGAGCAGTTCTTC. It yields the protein CASSIGSGSSYNEQFF.

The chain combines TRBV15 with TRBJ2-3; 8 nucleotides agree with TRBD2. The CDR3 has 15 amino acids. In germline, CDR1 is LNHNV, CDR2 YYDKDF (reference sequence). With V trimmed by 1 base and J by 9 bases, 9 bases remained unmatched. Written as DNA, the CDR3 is TGTGCCACCAGCAGAGTTAGCGGGGCCGCCGAAACGCAGTATTTT. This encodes CATSRVSGAAETQYF.

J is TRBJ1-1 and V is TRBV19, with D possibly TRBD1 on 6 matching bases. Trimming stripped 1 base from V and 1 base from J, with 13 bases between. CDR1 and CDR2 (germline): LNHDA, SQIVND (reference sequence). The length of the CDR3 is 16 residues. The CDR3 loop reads CASSIGVKQGNTEAFF. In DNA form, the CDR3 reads TGTGCCAGTAGTATAGGTGTTAAACAGGGGAACACTGAAGCTTTCTTT.

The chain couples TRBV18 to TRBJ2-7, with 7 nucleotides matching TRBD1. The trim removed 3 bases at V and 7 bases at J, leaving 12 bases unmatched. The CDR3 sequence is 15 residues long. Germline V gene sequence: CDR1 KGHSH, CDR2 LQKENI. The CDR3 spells CASSPSQGTLGEQYF. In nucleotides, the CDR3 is TGTGCCAGCTCACCCTCACAGGGGACCCTTGGGGAGCAGTACTTC. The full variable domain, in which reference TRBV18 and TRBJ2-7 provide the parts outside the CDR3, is NAGVMQNPRHLVRRRGQEARLRCSPMKGHSHVYWYRQLPEEGLKFMVYLQKENIIDESGMPKERFSAEFPKEGPSILRIQQVVRGDSAAYFCASSPSQGTLGEQYFGPGTRLTVT.

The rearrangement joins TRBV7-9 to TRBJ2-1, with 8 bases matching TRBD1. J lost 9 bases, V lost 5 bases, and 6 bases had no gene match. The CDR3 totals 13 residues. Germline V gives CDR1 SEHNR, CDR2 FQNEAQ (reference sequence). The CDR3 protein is CASSQQGVPEQFF. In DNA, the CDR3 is TGTGCCAGCAGCCAACAGGGGGTCCCTGAGCAGTTCTTC.

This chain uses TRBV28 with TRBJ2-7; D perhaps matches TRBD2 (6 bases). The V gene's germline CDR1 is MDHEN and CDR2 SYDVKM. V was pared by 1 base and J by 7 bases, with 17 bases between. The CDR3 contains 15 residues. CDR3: CASSLYRRASGEQYF. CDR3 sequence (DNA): TGTGCCAGCAGTTTATACCGGAGGGCATCGGGTGAGCAGTACTTC.

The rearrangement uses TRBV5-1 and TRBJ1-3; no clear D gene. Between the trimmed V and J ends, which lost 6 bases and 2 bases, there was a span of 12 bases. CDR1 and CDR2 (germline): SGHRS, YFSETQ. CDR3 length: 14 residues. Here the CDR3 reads CASKGRATGNTIYF. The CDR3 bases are TGCGCCAGCAAAGGGCGGGCAACTGGAAACACCATATATTTT. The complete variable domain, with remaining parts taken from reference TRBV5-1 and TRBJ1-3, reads KAGVTQTPRYLIKTRGQQVTLSCSPISGHRSVSWYQQTPGQGLQFLFEYFSETQRNKGNFPGRFSGRQFSNSRSEMNVSTLELGDSALYLCASKGRATGNTIYFGEGSWLTVV.

The CDR3, as DNA: TGTGCCAGCACTATCACAGGGTTTGAGGGCTACACCTTC. Residues: CASTITGFEGYTF. The V call is TRBV6-6, the J call TRBJ1-2, with a weak D call TRBD1 (6 bases). The CDR3 spans 13 residues. V lost 7 bases and J 8 bases, leaving 17 bases between the germline ends. The germline V gene encodes CDR1 MNHNY and CDR2 SVGAGI (reference sequence).

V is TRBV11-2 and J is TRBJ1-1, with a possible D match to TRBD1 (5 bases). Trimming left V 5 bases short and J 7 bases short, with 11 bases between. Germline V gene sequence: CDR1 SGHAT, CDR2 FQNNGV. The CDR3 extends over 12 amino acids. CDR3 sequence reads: CASSAKRGEAFF. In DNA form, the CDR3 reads TGTGCCAGCAGCGCCAAGAGGGGTGAAGCTTTCTTT.

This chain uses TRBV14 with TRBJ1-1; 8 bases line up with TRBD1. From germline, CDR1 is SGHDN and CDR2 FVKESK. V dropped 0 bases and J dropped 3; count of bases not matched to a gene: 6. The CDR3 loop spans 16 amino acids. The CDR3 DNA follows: TGTGCCAGCAGCCAAGATCGGGGACAGGCCTACACTGAAGCTTTCTTT. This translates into CASSQDRGQAYTEAFF.

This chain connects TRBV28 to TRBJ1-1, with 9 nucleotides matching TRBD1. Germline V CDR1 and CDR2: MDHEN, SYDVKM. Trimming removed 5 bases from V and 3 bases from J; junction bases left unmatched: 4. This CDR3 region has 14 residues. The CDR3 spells CASSTRQGDTEAFF. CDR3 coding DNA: TGTGCCAGCAGTACCAGACAGGGGGACACTGAAGCTTTCTTT.